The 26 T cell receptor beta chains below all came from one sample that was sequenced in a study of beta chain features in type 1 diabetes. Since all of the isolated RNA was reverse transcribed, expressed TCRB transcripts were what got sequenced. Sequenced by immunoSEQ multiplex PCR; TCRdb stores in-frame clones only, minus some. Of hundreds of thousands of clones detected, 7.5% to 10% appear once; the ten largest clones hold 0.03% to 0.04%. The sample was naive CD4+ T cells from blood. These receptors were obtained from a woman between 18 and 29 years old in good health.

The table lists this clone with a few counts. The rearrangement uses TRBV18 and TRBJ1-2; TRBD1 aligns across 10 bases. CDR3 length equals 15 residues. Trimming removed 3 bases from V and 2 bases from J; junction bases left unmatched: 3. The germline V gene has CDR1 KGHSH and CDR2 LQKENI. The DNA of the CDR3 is TGTGCCAGCTCACCCCAGGGACAGGGGAACTATGGCTACACCTTC. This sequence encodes CASSPQGQGNYGYTF.

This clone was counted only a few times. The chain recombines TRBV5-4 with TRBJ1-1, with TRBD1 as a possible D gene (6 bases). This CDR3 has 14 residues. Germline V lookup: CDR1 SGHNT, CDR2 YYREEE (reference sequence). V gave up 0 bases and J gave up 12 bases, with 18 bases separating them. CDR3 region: CASSLVDRPGGTFF. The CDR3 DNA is TGTGCCAGCAGCTTGGTAGACAGGCCGGGGGGAACTTTCTTT.

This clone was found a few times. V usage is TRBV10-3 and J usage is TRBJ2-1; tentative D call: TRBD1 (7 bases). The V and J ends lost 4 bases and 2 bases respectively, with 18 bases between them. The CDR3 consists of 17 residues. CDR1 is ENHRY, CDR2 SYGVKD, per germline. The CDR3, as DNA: TGTGCCATCAGTGCCTATACAGGGGAGGAGGCCTACAATGAGCAGTTCTTC. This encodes CAISAYTGEEAYNEQFF.

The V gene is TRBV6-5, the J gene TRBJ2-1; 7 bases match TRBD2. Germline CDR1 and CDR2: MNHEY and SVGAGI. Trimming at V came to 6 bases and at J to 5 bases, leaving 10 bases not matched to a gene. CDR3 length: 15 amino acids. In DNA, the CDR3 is TGTGCCAGCAGCACTCTAGCGGATCCTGACAATGAGCAGTTCTTC. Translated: CASSTLADPDNEQFF.

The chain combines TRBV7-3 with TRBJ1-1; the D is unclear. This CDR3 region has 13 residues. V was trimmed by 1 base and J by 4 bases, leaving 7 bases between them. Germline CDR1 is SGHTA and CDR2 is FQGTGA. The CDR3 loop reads CASSLSVATEAFF. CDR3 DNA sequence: TGTGCCAGCAGCTTAAGTGTAGCCACTGAAGCTTTCTTT.

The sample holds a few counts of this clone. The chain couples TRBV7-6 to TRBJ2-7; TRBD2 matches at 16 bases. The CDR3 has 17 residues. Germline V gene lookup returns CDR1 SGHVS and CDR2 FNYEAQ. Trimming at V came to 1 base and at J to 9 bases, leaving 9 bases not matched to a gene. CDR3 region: CASSLGTGTSGRAAQYF. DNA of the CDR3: TGTGCCAGCAGCTTAGGAACCGGGACTAGCGGGAGGGCCGCGCAGTACTTC.

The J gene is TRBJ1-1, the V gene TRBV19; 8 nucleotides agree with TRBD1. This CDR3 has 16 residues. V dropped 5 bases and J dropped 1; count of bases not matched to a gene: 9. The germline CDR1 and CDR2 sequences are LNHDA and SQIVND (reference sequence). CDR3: CASSDDRGPTNTEAFF. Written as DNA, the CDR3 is TGTGCCAGTAGTGATGACAGGGGACCTACGAACACTGAAGCTTTCTTT.

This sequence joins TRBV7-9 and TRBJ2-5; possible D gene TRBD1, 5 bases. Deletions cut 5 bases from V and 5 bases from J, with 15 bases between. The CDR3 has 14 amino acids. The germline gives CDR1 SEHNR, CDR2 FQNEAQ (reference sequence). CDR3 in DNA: TGTGCCAGCAGCGAAGCAGGGTATCAGGAGACCCAGTACTTC. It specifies CASSEAGYQETQYF.

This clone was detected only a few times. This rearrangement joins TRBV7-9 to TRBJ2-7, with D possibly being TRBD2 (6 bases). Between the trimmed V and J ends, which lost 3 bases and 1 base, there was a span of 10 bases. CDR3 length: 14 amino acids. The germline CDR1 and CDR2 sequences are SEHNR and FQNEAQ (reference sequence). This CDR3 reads CASSFVEGSYEQYF. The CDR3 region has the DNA TGTGCCAGCAGCTTTGTGGAGGGGTCCTACGAGCAGTACTTC.

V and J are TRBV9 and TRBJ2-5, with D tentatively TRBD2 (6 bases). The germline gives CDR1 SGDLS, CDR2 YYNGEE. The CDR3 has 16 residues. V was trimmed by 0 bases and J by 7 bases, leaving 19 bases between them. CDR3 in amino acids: CASSVGRGDFWGTQYF. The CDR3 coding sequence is TGTGCCAGCAGCGTAGGCCGTGGGGACTTTTGGGGGACCCAGTACTTC.

The CDR3 region is CAISVTAAGDEKLFF. CDR3 DNA: TGTGCCATCAGTGTGACGGCAGCGGGGGATGAAAAACTGTTTTTT. The V and J genes are TRBV10-3 and TRBJ1-4; D is perhaps TRBD1 (5 bases). The CDR3 runs 15 residues. Trimming stripped 4 bases from V and 6 bases from J, with 15 bases between. Germline V gives CDR1 ENHRY, CDR2 SYGVKD.

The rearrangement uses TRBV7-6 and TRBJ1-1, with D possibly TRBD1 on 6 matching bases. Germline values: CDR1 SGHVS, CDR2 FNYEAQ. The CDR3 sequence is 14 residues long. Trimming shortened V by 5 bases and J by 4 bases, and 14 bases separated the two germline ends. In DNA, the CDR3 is TGTGCCAGCAGCAGTTACAGGGAGGGCACTGAAGCTTTCTTT. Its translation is CASSSYREGTEAFF.

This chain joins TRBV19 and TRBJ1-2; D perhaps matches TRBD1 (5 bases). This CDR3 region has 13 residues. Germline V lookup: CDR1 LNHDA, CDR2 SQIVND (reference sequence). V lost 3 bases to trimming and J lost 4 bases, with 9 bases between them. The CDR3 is CASSMRGPYGYTF. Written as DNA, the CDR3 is TGTGCCAGTAGTATGCGGGGCCCCTATGGCTACACCTTC.

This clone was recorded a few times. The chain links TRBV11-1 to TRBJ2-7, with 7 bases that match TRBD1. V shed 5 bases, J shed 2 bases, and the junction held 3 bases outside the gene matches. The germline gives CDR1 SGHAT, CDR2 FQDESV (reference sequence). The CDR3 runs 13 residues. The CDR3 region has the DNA TGTGCCAGCAGCCGGGACAGAGCCTACGAGCAGTACTTC. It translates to CASSRDRAYEQYF.

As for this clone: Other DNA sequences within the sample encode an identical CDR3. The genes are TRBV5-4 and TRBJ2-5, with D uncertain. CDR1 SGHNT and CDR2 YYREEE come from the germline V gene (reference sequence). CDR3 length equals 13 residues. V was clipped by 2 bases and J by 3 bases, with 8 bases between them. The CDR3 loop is CASSFRREETQYF. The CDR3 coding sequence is TGTGCCAGCAGCTTCAGACGGGAAGAGACCCAGTACTTC.

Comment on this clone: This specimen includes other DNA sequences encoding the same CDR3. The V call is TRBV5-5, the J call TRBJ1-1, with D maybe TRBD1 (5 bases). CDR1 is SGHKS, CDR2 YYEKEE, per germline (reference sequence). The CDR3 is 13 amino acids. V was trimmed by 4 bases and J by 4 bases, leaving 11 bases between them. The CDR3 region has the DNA TGTGCCAGCAGCCTGGGGGGAGGCACTGAAGCTTTCTTT. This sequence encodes CASSLGGGTEAFF.

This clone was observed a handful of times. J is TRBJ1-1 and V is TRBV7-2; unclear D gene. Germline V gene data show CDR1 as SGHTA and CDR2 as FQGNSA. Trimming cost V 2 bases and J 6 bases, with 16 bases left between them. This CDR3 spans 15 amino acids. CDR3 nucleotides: TGTGCCAGCAGCTTAAGCCAACTAAGGTCTGCTGAAGCTTTCTTT. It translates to CASSLSQLRSAEAFF.

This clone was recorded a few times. In nucleotides, the CDR3 is TGTGCCAGCAGCCAGGACCGGGATCAACCCAGTCGGTACTTC. Translation gives CASSQDRDQPSRYF. The chain joins TRBV5-4 to TRBJ2-5; tentatively, D is TRBD2 (5 bases). Trimming took 4 bases from V and 13 from J, leaving 23 bases between them. The CDR3 loop spans 14 amino acids. The germline gives CDR1 SGHNT, CDR2 YYREEE (reference sequence).

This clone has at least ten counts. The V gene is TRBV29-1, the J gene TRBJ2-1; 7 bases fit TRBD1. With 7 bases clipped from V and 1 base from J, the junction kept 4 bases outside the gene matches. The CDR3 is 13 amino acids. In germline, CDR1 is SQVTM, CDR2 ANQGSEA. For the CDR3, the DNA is TGCAGCGCAAGGGACAGTTCCTACAATGAGCAGTTCTTC. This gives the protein CSARDSSYNEQFF.

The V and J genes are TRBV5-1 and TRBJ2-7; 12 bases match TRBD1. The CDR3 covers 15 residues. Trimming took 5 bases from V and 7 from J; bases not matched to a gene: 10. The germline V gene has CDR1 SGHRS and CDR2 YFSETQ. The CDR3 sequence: CASSPPGQGAGEQYF. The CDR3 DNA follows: TGCGCCAGCAGTCCTCCGGGACAGGGGGCGGGGGAGCAGTACTTC.

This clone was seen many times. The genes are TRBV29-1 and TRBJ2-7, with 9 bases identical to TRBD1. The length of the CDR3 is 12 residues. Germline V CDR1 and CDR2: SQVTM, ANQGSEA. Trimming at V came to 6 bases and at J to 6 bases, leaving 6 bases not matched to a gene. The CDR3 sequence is CSVTGTGSEQYF. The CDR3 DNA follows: TGCAGCGTCACCGGGACAGGGAGCGAGCAGTACTTC.

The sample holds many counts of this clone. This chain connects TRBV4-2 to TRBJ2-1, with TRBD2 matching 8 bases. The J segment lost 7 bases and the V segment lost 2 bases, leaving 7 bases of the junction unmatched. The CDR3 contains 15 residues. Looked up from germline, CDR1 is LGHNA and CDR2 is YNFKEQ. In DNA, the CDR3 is TGTGCCAGCAGCCAAACGGGAGGGCTTGGGAATGAGCAGTTCTTC. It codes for CASSQTGGLGNEQFF.

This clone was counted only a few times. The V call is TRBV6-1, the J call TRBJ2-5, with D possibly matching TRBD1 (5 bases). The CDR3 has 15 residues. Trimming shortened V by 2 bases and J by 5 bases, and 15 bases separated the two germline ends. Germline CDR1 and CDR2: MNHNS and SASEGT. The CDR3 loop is CASSEIQVSRETQYF. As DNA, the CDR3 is TGTGCCAGCAGTGAAATACAGGTTTCGCGGGAGACCCAGTACTTC.

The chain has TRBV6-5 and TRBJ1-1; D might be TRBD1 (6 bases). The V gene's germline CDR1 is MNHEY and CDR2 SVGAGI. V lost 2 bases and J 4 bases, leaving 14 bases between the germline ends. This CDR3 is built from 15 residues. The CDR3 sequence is CASSYELLQGTEAFF. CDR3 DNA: TGTGCCAGCAGTTACGAATTACTACAGGGCACTGAAGCTTTCTTT.

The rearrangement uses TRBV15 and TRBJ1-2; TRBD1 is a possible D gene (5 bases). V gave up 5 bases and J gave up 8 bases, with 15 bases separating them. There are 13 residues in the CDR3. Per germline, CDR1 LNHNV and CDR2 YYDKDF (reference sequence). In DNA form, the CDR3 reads TGTGCCACCAGCGCGCAACAGGCGACCGGCTACACCTTC. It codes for CATSAQQATGYTF.

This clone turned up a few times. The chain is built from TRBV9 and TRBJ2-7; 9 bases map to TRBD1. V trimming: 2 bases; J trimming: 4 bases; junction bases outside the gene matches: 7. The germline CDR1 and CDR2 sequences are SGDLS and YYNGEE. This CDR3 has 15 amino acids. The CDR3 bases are TGTGCCAGCAGCGTGGGGACAGGGCGAACATACGAGCAGTACTTC. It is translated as CASSVGTGRTYEQYF.